Listed below are T cell receptor beta chains from one sample, sequenced in a study of multiple sclerosis patients with progressive multifocal leukoencephalopathy. The table came from immunoSEQ multiplex PCR; TCRdb's copy has only in-frame clones and leaves some out. The profile shows more than 30,000 clones, 80% to 90% of them singletons. The sample consisted of PBMCs, taken from a patient treated with natalizumab. These receptors all come from a middle-aged woman with progressive multifocal leukoencephalopathy. Each CDR3 is given with its conserved first and last residue. Each record gives: V gene, D gene, CDR3 length, J gene, clone size, CDR3 DNA, CDR3 protein. D genes are given only for firm matches. The size entry is marked missing in some rows and otherwise reads once, few, many or a size class.

TRBV6-6	-	13	TRBJ1-5	-	TGTGCCAGCAGTTATAGGGTCAATCAGCCCCAGCATTTT	CASSYRVNQPQHF
TRBV28	-	14	TRBJ2-3	-	TGTGCCAGCAGTTTAGCGGACCACAAAGATACGCAGTATTTT	CASSLADHKDTQYF
TRBV25-1	TRBD1	13	TRBJ1-1	-	TGTGCCAGCACTGGGACAGGGGGCACTGAAGCTTTCTTT	CASTGTGGTEAFF
TRBV7-2	-	14	TRBJ1-3	once	TGTGCCAGCAGCGCCCAGGGTTTAGGAAACACCATATATTTT	CASSAQGLGNTIYF
TRBV5-4	-	15	TRBJ1-3	-	TGTGCCAGCAGCTTGGGGACCAATCGGGGAAACACCATATATTTT	CASSLGTNRGNTIYF
TRBV7-9	-	14	TRBJ1-1	-	TGTGCCAGCAGCCCCAGGGCATGGGACACTGAAGCTTTCTTT	CASSPRAWDTEAFF
TRBV27	-	15	TRBJ1-2	-	TGTGCCAGCACCCCCGGTGGGCGGGGGGCAAAGGGCTACACCTTC	CASTPGGRGAKGYTF
TRBV2	TRBD1	14	TRBJ1-5	-	TGTGCCAGCAGTCGACAGGGGAGCAATCAGCCCCAGCATTTT	CASSRQGSNQPQHF
TRBV19	-	13	TRBJ2-7	-	TGTGCCAGTAGTATGAGTGGATCCTACGAGCAGTACTTC	CASSMSGSYEQYF
TRBV9	TRBD2	15	TRBJ2-1	-	TGTGCCAGCAGCCCTAGTAGGTATCGGGGGGATGAGCAGTTCTTC	CASSPSRYRGDEQFF
TRBV29-1	-	13	TRBJ2-3	-	TGCAGCGTGTCATATAGAACCACAGATACGCAGTATTTT	CSVSYRTTDTQYF
TRBV6-1	-	14	TRBJ1-5	-	TGTGCCAGCAAGCCACAACGAGGGCGCCAGCCCCAGCATTTT	CASKPQRGRQPQHF
TRBV7-9	TRBD2	16	TRBJ2-3	-	TGTGCCAGCAGCCCCGGACTAGCGGGGGGACCAGATACGCAGTATTTT	CASSPGLAGGPDTQYF
TRBV6-4	-	13	TRBJ2-3	-	TGTGCCAGCAGTTCCGGGAACACAGATACGCAGTATTTT	CASSSGNTDTQYF
TRBV4-2	TRBD1	21	TRBJ2-6	-	TGTGCCAGCAGCCAATCATCCGGCCGGGACAGTTCATACTCTGGGGCCAACGTCCTGACTTTC	CASSQSSGRDSSYSGANVLTF